The sample holds a few counts of the clone carrying this T cell receptor (beta chain). The antigen is undetermined. This sample was taken from a study of cytomegalovirus exposure and HLA in healthy donors. Study-wide background: Membership in the Caucasian-associated ancestry cluster was found for around four fifths of approximately 380 genotyped donors. Study-wide results and caveats: Owing to their indistinguishability, certain V segments, notably TRBV6-2 and TRBV6-3, were excluded. Across HLA loci, a later analysis found differing TCR association rates, with DRB1 most and HLA-C fewest. Information on immune exposure was restricted to one variable (CMV serostatus).

Vbeta (60) and Jbeta (13) primers were used in the PCR. The data were produced by immunoSEQ multiplex PCR, yet TCRdb's version contains in-frame clones alone and is incomplete. The data hold some 120,000 clones, with about 8.5% observed a single time. After removal of 3 bases from V and 8 bases from J, the junction contained 7 bases not matched to a gene. The germline CDR1 and CDR2 sequences are LGHNA and YNFKEQ. CDR3 size: 15 residues. Specimen: PBMCs. This clonotype was obtained from a man between 35 and 55 years old in good health and CMV-seronegative. The chain is built from TRBV4-2 and TRBJ1-1, with 12 bases lining up with TRBD1. The CDR3 DNA reads as TGTGCCAGCAGCCATCCACTAGGGACAGGGGGCGAAGCTTTCTTT. As protein: CASSHPLGTGGEAFF.